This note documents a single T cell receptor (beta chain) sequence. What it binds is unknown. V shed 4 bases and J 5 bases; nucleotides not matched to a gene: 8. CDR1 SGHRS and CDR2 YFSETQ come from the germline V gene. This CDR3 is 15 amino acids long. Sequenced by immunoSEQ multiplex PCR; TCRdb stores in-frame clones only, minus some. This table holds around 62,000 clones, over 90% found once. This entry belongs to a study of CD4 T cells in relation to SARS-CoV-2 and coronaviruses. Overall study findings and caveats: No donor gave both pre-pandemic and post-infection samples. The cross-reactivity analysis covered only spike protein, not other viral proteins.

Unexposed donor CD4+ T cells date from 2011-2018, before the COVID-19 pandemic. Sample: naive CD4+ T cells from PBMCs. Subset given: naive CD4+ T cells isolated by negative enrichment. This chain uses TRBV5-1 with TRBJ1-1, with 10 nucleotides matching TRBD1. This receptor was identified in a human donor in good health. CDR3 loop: CASSVTGGFGTEAFF. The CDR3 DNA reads TGCGCCAGCAGCGTGACAGGGGGCTTCGGGACTGAAGCTTTCTTT.